Following are 30 T cell receptor beta chains from one sample sequenced in a study of cytomegalovirus exposure and HLA in healthy donors. Sequencing was performed with immunoSEQ multiplex PCR; in TCRdb, only in-frame clones are kept and a portion is missing. The data hold about 140,000 clones, with approximately 84% observed a single time. Specimen: PBMCs. The receptors derive from a woman younger than 45 in good health and CMV-seronegative.

The CDR3 spells CASSPISRGSYTGELFF. The CDR3 DNA reads as TGTGCCAGCAGCCCTATATCGCGGGGGAGCTACACCGGGGAGCTGTTTTTT. The rearrangement joins TRBV7-6 to TRBJ2-2; TRBD2 matches at 7 bases. The CDR3 contains 17 residues. CDR1 and CDR2 (germline): SGHVS, FNYEAQ. V lost 5 bases and J lost 3; bases outside the gene matches: 12.

The J gene is TRBJ2-4, the V gene TRBV7-9; TRBD2 agrees at 8 bases. The CDR3 loop spans 15 amino acids. The trim removed 6 bases at V and 0 bases at J, leaving 4 bases unmatched. Germline CDR1 and CDR2: SEHNR and FQNEAQ (reference sequence). In nucleotides, the CDR3 is TGTGCCAGCAGTTCCCGGGGGGGAGCCAAAAACATTCAGTACTTC. It is translated as CASSSRGGAKNIQYF.

The chain is built from TRBV5-4 and TRBJ1-2, with D possibly TRBD1 on 6 matching bases. The CDR3 sequence is 15 residues long. Trimming pared 0 bases from V and 5 bases from J, leaving 14 bases between. Germline CDR1 reads SGHNT; CDR2 reads YYREEE (reference sequence). Here the CDR3 reads CASSLDAGASYGYTF. The CDR3 DNA reads as TGTGCCAGCAGCTTGGATGCGGGGGCGAGTTATGGCTACACCTTC.

V is TRBV18 and J is TRBJ1-1; D perhaps matches TRBD1 (6 bases). This CDR3 comprises 15 residues. Germline V lookup: CDR1 KGHSH, CDR2 LQKENI. V was trimmed by 4 bases and J by 2 bases, leaving 14 bases between them. The CDR3 protein is CASSRLGQLNTEAFF. CDR3 DNA sequence: TGTGCCAGCTCACGTCTCGGACAGCTAAACACTGAAGCTTTCTTT.

The chain carries TRBV7-8 and TRBJ1-1; D is possibly TRBD1 (5 bases). V was cut by 5 bases and J by 3 bases, with 7 bases left in between. The CDR3 covers 12 residues. Germline V CDR1 and CDR2: SGHVS, FQNEAQ. This CDR3 reads CASSLRDTEAFF. CDR3 coding DNA: TGTGCCAGCAGCCTCAGGGACACTGAAGCTTTCTTT.

The chain is built from TRBV19 and TRBJ2-2, with D unclear. Germline V gene data show CDR1 as LNHDA and CDR2 as SQIVND (reference sequence). The length of the CDR3 is 14 residues. V lost 3 bases to trimming and J lost 5 bases, with 10 bases between them. In DNA form, the CDR3 reads TGTGCCAGTAGTATCAGGTCGGCTACCGGGGAGCTGTTTTTT. This sequence encodes CASSIRSATGELFF.

This sequence joins TRBV6-1 and TRBJ2-2, with a tentative D call TRBD2 (5 bases). The CDR3 consists of 14 residues. From germline, CDR1 is MNHNS and CDR2 SASEGT. Trimming cost V 3 bases and J 9 bases, with 14 bases left between them. In nucleotides, the CDR3 is TGTGCCAGCAGTGAGGATGGGAGTTGGAGGGAGCTGTTTTTT. Residues: CASSEDGSWRELFF.

The chain uses TRBV2 and TRBJ1-2; 7 bases are a match to TRBD1. The V segment lost 7 bases and the J segment 7 bases; nucleotides outside the gene matches: 12. Germline loops: CDR1 SNHLY, CDR2 FYNNEI. CDR3 length: 14 residues. CDR3 amino acids: CASMRDRAGGGYTF. Here the CDR3 DNA reads TGTGCCAGCATGAGAGACAGGGCCGGCGGTGGCTACACCTTC.

CDR3 bases: TGTGCCAGCAGCCGGGGACAGGGCGAAGAGACCCAGTACTTC. This sequence encodes CASSRGQGEETQYF. This chain links TRBV7-9 with TRBJ2-5; 9 bases match TRBD1. V lost 5 bases to trimming and J lost 3 bases; unmatched junction nucleotides: 4. The CDR3 has 14 amino acids. CDR1 SEHNR and CDR2 FQNEAQ come from the germline V gene (reference sequence).

The V and J genes are TRBV6-5 and TRBJ2-1; D is ambiguous. The CDR3 runs to 15 residues. The germline V and J ends were trimmed by 7 bases and 0 bases, with 13 bases remaining between them. CDR1 and CDR2 from the germline V gene are MNHEY and SVGAGI. CDR3: CASKNSLSSYNEQFF. CDR3 nucleotides: TGTGCCAGCAAAAACAGCTTAAGCTCCTACAATGAGCAGTTCTTC.

V and J are TRBV5-1 and TRBJ2-1; 8 nucleotides line up with TRBD1. The CDR3 covers 15 residues. Germline CDR1 SGHRS, CDR2 YFSETQ. J gave up 6 bases and V 3 bases, and 8 bases lay outside the gene matches. In DNA form, the CDR3 reads TGCGCCAGCAGCTACAGACAACAGGGGGGCAATGAGCAGTTCTTC. This translates into CASSYRQQGGNEQFF.

The CDR3 coding sequence is TGTGCCAGCAGCCCACAGGGACTAGCGGGGTACGAGCAGTACTTC. Translation gives CASSPQGLAGYEQYF. This chain links TRBV11-2 with TRBJ2-7; TRBD2 matches at 13 bases. V shed 5 bases and J 4 bases; nucleotides not matched to a gene: 5. This CDR3 has 15 amino acids. The V gene's germline CDR1 is SGHAT and CDR2 FQNNGV.

The rearrangement joins TRBV5-1 to TRBJ1-1; D unclear. V shed 3 bases and J shed 2 bases, with 17 bases lying between them. Germline V CDR1 and CDR2: SGHRS, YFSETQ. The CDR3 is made up of 16 amino acids. As DNA, the CDR3 is TGCGCCAGCAGCTGGGCCGGGTGGCGGGAAAACACTGAAGCTTTCTTT. Translating gives CASSWAGWRENTEAFF.

A single count supports this clone. The J gene is TRBJ1-2, the V gene TRBV6-1, with TRBD1 as a possible D gene (6 bases). Germline CDR1 MNHNS, CDR2 SASEGT. V dropped 11 bases and J dropped 8 bases, with 18 bases sitting between them. This CDR3 region has 12 residues. CDR3 nucleotides: TGTGCCGGCCAGAAGGGGGGGCGAGGCTACACCTTC. Translating it yields CAGQKGGRGYTF.

This chain joins TRBV14 and TRBJ2-1; D perhaps matches TRBD2 (6 bases). V was trimmed by 4 bases and J by 5 bases, leaving 18 bases between them. The CDR3 covers 16 residues. Germline CDR1 SGHDN, CDR2 FVKESK. CDR3 sequence: CASSPFVGTHNNEQFF. CDR3 bases: TGTGCCAGCAGCCCCTTTGTCGGGACTCATAACAATGAGCAGTTCTTC.

This rearrangement joins TRBV4-1 to TRBJ2-2; TRBD1 might be the D (5 bases). Germline-derived CDR1 and CDR2 are MGHRA and YSYEKL. The V and J ends lost 1 base and 8 bases respectively, with 8 bases between them. The CDR3 has 13 amino acids. The CDR3 bases are TGCGCCAGCAGCCAAGTACAGGCGGGGGAGCTGTTTTTT. Its protein product is CASSQVQAGELFF.

This chain's CDR3 is CATSSEQGAGQPQHF. The CDR3, as DNA: TGTGCCACCAGCAGTGAACAGGGGGCAGGTCAGCCCCAGCATTTT. The chain has TRBV15 and TRBJ1-5; 9 positions match TRBD1. Trimming at V came to 3 bases and at J to 6 bases, leaving 6 bases not matched to a gene. Germline lookup yields CDR1 LNHNV and CDR2 YYDKDF (reference sequence). The CDR3 has 15 amino acids. Full variable domain (rest looked up from reference TRBV15 and TRBJ1-5): DAMVIQNPRYQVTQFGKPVTLSCSQTLNHNVMYWYQQKSSQAPKLLFHYYDKDFNNEADTPDNFQSRRPNTSFCFLDIRSPGLGDTAMYLCATSSEQGAGQPQHFGDGTRLSIL.

This clone was seen only a few times. This sequence joins TRBV2 and TRBJ1-1; no clear D gene. The CDR3 consists of 13 residues. The V gene's germline CDR1 is SNHLY and CDR2 FYNNEI. V was clipped by 8 bases and J by 4 bases, with 14 bases between them. CDR3 in DNA: TGTGCCAGCGATAAAACGGAGGGCACTGAAGCTTTCTTT. It translates to CASDKTEGTEAFF.

DNA for the CDR3: TGCGCCAGCAGAGAGGACACGAACACTGAAGCTTTCTTT. This encodes CASREDTNTEAFF. The genes are TRBV5-1 and TRBJ1-1, with D perhaps matching TRBD1 (5 bases). The CDR3 spans 13 residues. CDR1 is SGHRS and CDR2 is YFSETQ in the germline V gene. V was trimmed by 5 bases and J by 1 base, leaving 9 bases between them.

The chain is built from TRBV4-1 and TRBJ2-6; D may be TRBD1 (5 bases). Germline V gene data show CDR1 as MGHRA and CDR2 as YSYEKL. V gave up 1 base and J gave up 0 bases, with 13 bases separating them. The CDR3 has 18 amino acids. The CDR3 DNA is TGCGCCAGCAGCCAAGGTGCCGTCAGGGTCTCTGGGGCCAACGTCCTGACTTTC. Its translation: CASSQGAVRVSGANVLTF.

V and J are TRBV10-3 and TRBJ2-3; D is perhaps TRBD2 (5 bases). The V and J ends lost 8 bases and 5 bases respectively, with 17 bases between them. The germline V gene encodes CDR1 ENHRY and CDR2 SYGVKD. This CDR3 contains 14 residues. CDR3 DNA: TGTGCCATCTCAAGCGGTCTCGGTAGAGATACGCAGTATTTT. Protein sequence: CAISSGLGRDTQYF.

This sequence joins TRBV7-2 and TRBJ1-5; D is uncertain. This CDR3 comprises 15 residues. Germline V gene data show CDR1 as SGHTA and CDR2 as FQGNSA. Trimming pared 1 base from V and 0 bases from J, leaving 7 bases between. CDR3 residues: CASSLDTNSNQPQHF. The CDR3, as DNA: TGTGCCAGCAGCTTAGACACAAATAGCAATCAGCCCCAGCATTTT. The whole variable domain, remainder taken from reference TRBV7-2 and TRBJ1-5, is GAGVSQSPSNKVTEKGKDVELRCDPISGHTALYWYRQSLGQGLEFLIYFQGNSAPDKSGLPSDRFSAERTGGSVSTLTIQRTQQEDSAVYLCASSLDTNSNQPQHFGDGTRLSIL.

The V and J genes are TRBV27 and TRBJ1-2; possible D gene TRBD1, 5 bases. CDR1 is MNHEY and CDR2 is SMNVEV in the germline V gene (reference sequence). CDR3 length equals 16 residues. Trimming took off 3 bases at V and 4 bases at J, with 18 bases between the two ends. CDR3 nucleotides: TGTGCCAGCAGTTTGATGGGGGGGGGTCATGGCTATGGCTACACCTTC. Protein: CASSLMGGGHGYGYTF.

The chain uses TRBV7-2 and TRBJ1-5, with TRBD1 identical over 7 bases. The CDR3 contains 15 residues. Germline CDR1 and CDR2: SGHTA and FQGNSA. V shed 1 base and J 4 bases; nucleotides not matched to a gene: 4. CDR3 coding DNA: TGTGCCAGCAGCTTAGGGACAGGAATGAATCAGCCCCAGCATTTT. Amino acids: CASSLGTGMNQPQHF.

The rearrangement joins TRBV4-2 to TRBJ2-1, with 9 bases fitting TRBD2. Trimming at V came to 0 bases and at J to 3 bases, leaving 9 bases not matched to a gene. The CDR3 runs 18 residues. The germline V gene has CDR1 LGHNA and CDR2 YNFKEQ. CDR3 loop: CASSQDKGAGGLYNEQFF. The CDR3 region has the DNA TGTGCCAGCAGCCAAGACAAAGGAGCGGGGGGCCTCTACAATGAGCAGTTCTTC.

The J gene is TRBJ2-3, the V gene TRBV7-8; 8 bases agree with TRBD2. Germline V gene sequence: CDR1 SGHVS, CDR2 FQNEAQ. The CDR3 consists of 16 residues. J lost 2 bases, V lost 5 bases, and 9 bases had no gene match. CDR3 bases: TGTGCCAGCAGCCCAACTAGCGGATGGGACACAGATACGCAGTATTTT. This translates into CASSPTSGWDTDTQYF.

The V call is TRBV2, the J call TRBJ1-4; tentatively, D is TRBD1 (5 bases). Germline V gene data show CDR1 as SNHLY and CDR2 as FYNNEI. This CDR3 is 14 amino acids long. V dropped 7 bases and J dropped 4 bases, with 13 bases sitting between them. The CDR3 DNA sequence: TGTGCCAGCAAGACCCAGGGTTTTAATGAAAAACTGTTTTTT. Translated: CASKTQGFNEKLFF. The full variable domain, its missing parts supplied by reference TRBV2 and TRBJ1-4, is EPEVTQTPSHQVTQMGQEVILRCVPISNHLYFYWYRQILGQKVEFLVSFYNNEISEKSEIFDDQFSVERPDGSNFTLKIRSTKLEDSAMYFCASKTQGFNEKLFFGSGTQLSVL.

The chain links TRBV6-6 to TRBJ1-1; the match to TRBD1 covers 8 bases. With 2 bases clipped from V and 7 bases from J, the junction kept 9 bases outside the gene matches. The CDR3 consists of 15 residues. Looked up from germline, CDR1 is MNHNY and CDR2 is SVGAGI (reference sequence). CDR3 in DNA: TGTGCCAGCAGTTACGCGCAGGGGGCAATCCATGAAGCTTTCTTT. Its protein product is CASSYAQGAIHEAFF.

The CDR3 coding sequence is TGTGCCAGCAGACTTTCCGGGACATCTGAAGCTTTCTTT. It translates to CASRLSGTSEAFF. V is TRBV2 and J is TRBJ1-1; weak D call: TRBD1 (6 bases). V was clipped by 6 bases and J by 6 bases, with 14 bases between them. The CDR3 has 13 amino acids. Germline V gene lookup returns CDR1 SNHLY and CDR2 FYNNEI.

The rearrangement links TRBV19 to TRBJ1-5; 8 bases are shared with TRBD1. V shed 4 bases and J 5 bases; nucleotides not matched to a gene: 7. Germline lookup yields CDR1 LNHDA and CDR2 SQIVND (reference sequence). This CDR3 contains 15 residues. The CDR3 nucleotides read TGTGCCAGTAGTAACGGCAGGGGGCCGGATCAGCCCCAGCATTTT. This codes for CASSNGRGPDQPQHF. Full variable domain (outside the CDR3, taken from reference TRBV19 and TRBJ1-5): DGGITQSPKYLFRKEGQNVTLSCEQNLNHDAMYWYRQDPGQGLRLIYYSQIVNDFQKGDIAEGYSVSREKKESFPLTVTSAQKNPTAFYLCASSNGRGPDQPQHFGDGTRLSIL.